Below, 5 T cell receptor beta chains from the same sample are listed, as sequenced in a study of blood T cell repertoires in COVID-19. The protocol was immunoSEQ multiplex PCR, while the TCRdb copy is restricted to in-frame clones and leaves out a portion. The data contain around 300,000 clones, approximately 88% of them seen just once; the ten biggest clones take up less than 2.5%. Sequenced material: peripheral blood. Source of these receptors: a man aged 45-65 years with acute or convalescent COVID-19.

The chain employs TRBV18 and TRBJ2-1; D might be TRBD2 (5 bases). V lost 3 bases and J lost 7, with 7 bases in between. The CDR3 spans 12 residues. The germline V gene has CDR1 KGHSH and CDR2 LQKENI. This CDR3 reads CASSPGLNEQFF. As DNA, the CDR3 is TGTGCCAGCTCACCCGGACTGAATGAGCAGTTCTTC.

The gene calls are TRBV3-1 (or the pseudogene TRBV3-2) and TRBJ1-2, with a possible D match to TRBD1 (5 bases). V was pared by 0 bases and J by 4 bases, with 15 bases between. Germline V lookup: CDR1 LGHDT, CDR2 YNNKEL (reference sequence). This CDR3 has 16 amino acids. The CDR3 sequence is CASSQDSAGLGYGYTF. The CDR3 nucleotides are TGTGCCAGCAGCCAAGATTCGGCGGGGCTTGGCTATGGCTACACCTTC.

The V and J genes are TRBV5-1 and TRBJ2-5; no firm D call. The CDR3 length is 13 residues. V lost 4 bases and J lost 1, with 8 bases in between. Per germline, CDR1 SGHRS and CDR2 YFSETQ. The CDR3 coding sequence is TGCGCCAGCAGCCCTGGGCCCCAAGAGACCCAGTACTTC. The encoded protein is CASSPGPQETQYF.

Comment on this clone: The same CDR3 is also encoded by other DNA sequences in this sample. The CDR3 spells CASSVGDRMNTEAFF. The CDR3 coding sequence is TGTGCCAGCAGCGTGGGGGACAGGATGAACACTGAAGCTTTCTTT. The chain has TRBV9 and TRBJ1-1; TRBD1 matches 8 bases. The CDR3 totals 15 residues. Germline V gene data show CDR1 as SGDLS and CDR2 as YYNGEE. J gave up 0 bases and V 2 bases, and 3 bases lay outside the gene matches.

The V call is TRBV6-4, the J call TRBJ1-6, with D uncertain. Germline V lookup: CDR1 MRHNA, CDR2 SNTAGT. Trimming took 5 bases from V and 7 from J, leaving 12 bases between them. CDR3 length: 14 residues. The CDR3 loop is CASSPVASNSPLHF. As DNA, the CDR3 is TGTGCCAGCAGTCCCGTCGCGTCGAATTCACCCCTCCACTTT.